These 6 T cell receptor beta chains were sequenced from one sample in a study of cytomegalovirus exposure and HLA in healthy donors. PCR involved 60 Vbeta and 13 Jbeta primers. Only in-frame clones appear in the TCRdb table, and some are missing; sequencing was by immunoSEQ multiplex PCR. Of about 260,000 clones listed, just under 85% are singletons. The sequencing input was PBMCs. These receptor sequences come from a woman aged 35 to 49 in good health and CMV-seropositive.

The V call is TRBV16, the J call TRBJ2-7, with 9 bases fitting TRBD1. The CDR3 runs to 13 residues. The V gene's germline CDR1 is KGHSY and CDR2 FQNENV. V trimming: 3 bases; J trimming: 4 bases; junction bases outside the gene matches: 1. CDR3 loop: CASSQGQGYEQYF. Here the CDR3 DNA reads TGTGCCAGCAGCCAGGGACAGGGTTACGAGCAGTACTTC.

This chain connects TRBV4-3 to TRBJ2-5, with D possibly being TRBD1 (6 bases). The V gene lost 0 bases and the J gene lost 5 bases, with 10 bases spanning the gap. Germline CDR1 is LGHNA and CDR2 is YSLEER. The CDR3 has 14 residues. CDR3: CASSQDDRSETQYF. Written as DNA, the CDR3 is TGCGCCAGCAGCCAAGATGACAGGTCGGAGACCCAGTACTTC.

V and J are TRBV7-3 and TRBJ2-1, with 10 bases identical to TRBD2. CDR3 length: 16 amino acids. Germline V gene data show CDR1 as SGHTA and CDR2 as FQGTGA. The J segment lost 9 bases and the V segment lost 2 bases, leaving 10 bases of the junction unmatched. CDR3 nucleotides: TGTGCCAGCAGCTTAGAGTCGACTAGCGGGTTAGGTGAGCAGTTCTTC. Translating gives CASSLESTSGLGEQFF.

The chain is built from TRBV4-2 and TRBJ2-1; 11 nucleotides line up with TRBD2. The CDR3 loop spans 19 amino acids. Germline CDR1 reads LGHNA; CDR2 reads YNFKEQ. Unmatched junction bases numbered 13, after V lost 4 bases and J lost 2 bases. Here the CDR3 reads CASSLYGTSGTAAYNEQFF. CDR3 coding DNA: TGTGCCAGCAGCCTTTACGGGACTAGCGGAACCGCCGCCTACAATGAGCAGTTCTTC.

This chain joins TRBV7-6 and TRBJ2-1; TRBD1 agrees at 11 bases. The trim removed 4 bases at V and 8 bases at J, leaving 10 bases unmatched. Germline-derived CDR1 and CDR2 are SGHVS and FNYEAQ. CDR3 length equals 16 residues. The CDR3 DNA reads TGTGCCAGCAGCTCCCTACCGGACAGGGGGCTGGATGAGCAGTTCTTC. Translating it yields CASSSLPDRGLDEQFF.

The V and J genes are TRBV27 and TRBJ2-3; 10 nucleotides align to TRBD2. This CDR3 comprises 18 residues. Germline V gives CDR1 MNHEY, CDR2 SMNVEV (reference sequence). Unmatched junction bases numbered 15, after V lost 5 bases and J lost 4 bases. CDR3 sequence (DNA): TGTGCCAGCAGTAGGTCTAGCGGGAGTAGCAGGATGGCAGATACGCAGTATTTT. This sequence encodes CASSRSSGSSRMADTQYF.